A single sample gave rise to the 23 T cell receptor beta chains below, sequenced in a study of patients and donors after allogeneic stem cell transplantation. One entry per CDR3 protein results from TCRdb running MiXCR on the RT-PCR reads. The profile shows approximately 160,000 distinct CDR3 sequences, roughly 31% of them singletons. Sequencing used blood, either unsorted or a sorted T cell fraction (not recorded which). Receptor source: a human donor who was either an allogeneic HSCT recipient or a stem cell or donor lymphocyte infusion donor (not recorded which). It is not recorded whose cells these are; they may come from a transplant donor.

V usage is TRBV6-6 and J usage is TRBJ1-5; D not certain. V dropped 2 bases and J dropped 2 bases, with 19 bases sitting between them. The germline V gene has CDR1 MNHNY and CDR2 SVGAGI (reference sequence). The CDR3 loop spans 18 amino acids. CDR3 sequence (DNA): TGTGCCAGCAGTTACACCCCCTTTGGCCGTGGGGGCAATCAGCCCCAGCATTTT. Translation gives CASSYTPFGRGGNQPQHF.

The chain recombines TRBV5-1 with TRBJ2-7, with TRBD1 matching over 10 bases. The CDR3 is 15 amino acids. CDR1 and CDR2 from the germline V gene are SGHRS and YFSETQ. Losses at the gene ends were 0 bases for V and 6 bases for J; bases not matched to a gene: 6. The CDR3 sequence is CASSLGQGALSEQYF. CDR3 coding DNA: TGCGCCAGCAGCTTGGGACAGGGGGCGCTTAGCGAGCAGTACTTC.

This clonotype was seen only once. This chain uses TRBV6-5 with TRBJ2-1; no reliable D call. Per the germline V gene, CDR1 is MNHEY and CDR2 is SVGAGI. With 4 bases removed from V and 11 bases from J, the gap between germline ends came to 15 bases. The CDR3 totals 13 residues. CDR3 region: CASSSYRATQQFF. The CDR3, as DNA: TGTGCCAGCAGTTCCTACAGAGCAACACAGCAGTTCTTC.

The CDR3 bases are TGCGCCAGCAGTGAGACCTCGGGGACTAGCGGGACAAATGAGCAGTTCTTC. It specifies CASSETSGTSGTNEQFF. The V gene is TRBV10-2, the J gene TRBJ2-1; TRBD2 matches at 13 bases. The CDR3 loop spans 17 amino acids. In germline, CDR1 is WSHSY, CDR2 SAAADI. V shed 2 bases and J 7 bases; nucleotides not matched to a gene: 8.

This clonotype was seen only a few times. V and J are TRBV29-1 and TRBJ2-7; the D gene is possibly TRBD1 (5 bases). Deletions cut 4 bases from V and 5 bases from J, with 15 bases between. The CDR3 loop spans 13 amino acids. The germline CDR1 and CDR2 sequences are SQVTM and ANQGSEA. CDR3 residues: CSVAFGRVHEQYF. Here the CDR3 DNA reads TGCAGCGTTGCCTTTGGCAGGGTCCACGAGCAGTACTTC.

This chain links TRBV7-3 with TRBJ2-3; D is tentatively TRBD1 or TRBD2 (5 bases each). The CDR3 has 14 residues. Germline CDR1 reads SGHTA; CDR2 reads FQGTGA. V was pared by 6 bases and J by 2 bases, with 12 bases between. DNA of the CDR3: TGTGCCAGCAGTGGACTTGGGGCCACAGATACGCAGTATTTT. This codes for CASSGLGATDTQYF.

The rearrangement joins TRBV6-2 or TRBV6-3 to TRBJ2-7; D is possibly TRBD2 (6 bases). The CDR3 length is 13 residues. Germline values: CDR1 MNHEY, CDR2 SVGEGT. Trimming took off 2 bases at V and 9 bases at J, with 14 bases between the two ends. The CDR3 DNA follows: TGTGCCAGCAGTTACCGGTGGGGGACTCGGCAGTACTTC. This codes for CASSYRWGTRQYF.

The chain recombines TRBV18 with TRBJ1-5, with D possibly matching TRBD1 (5 bases). This CDR3 has 13 residues. CDR1 and CDR2 from the germline V gene are KGHSH and LQKENI. With 3 bases removed from V and 4 bases from J, the gap between germline ends came to 7 bases. Here the CDR3 reads CASSPQGNQPQHF. CDR3 nucleotide sequence: TGTGCCAGCTCACCTCAGGGAAATCAGCCCCAGCATTTT.

The chain combines TRBV9 with TRBJ2-5; 7 bases are a match to TRBD2. The germline V gene encodes CDR1 SGDLS and CDR2 YYNGEE. Trimming at V came to 3 bases and at J to 2 bases, leaving 7 bases not matched to a gene. This CDR3 has 15 amino acids. For the CDR3, the DNA is TGTGCCAGCAGCGACCAGCGGGATGGGCAAGAGACCCAGTACTTC. This codes for CASSDQRDGQETQYF.

The rearrangement uses TRBV10-3 and TRBJ2-7; D not resolved. The CDR3 is 13 amino acids. V lost 6 bases, J lost 0 bases, and 9 bases lay in between. Germline CDR1 reads ENHRY; CDR2 reads SYGVKD. The CDR3 DNA is TGTGCCATCAGGCTAAAGGACTCCTACGAGCAGTACTTC. Translating it yields CAIRLKDSYEQYF.

The chain combines TRBV21-1 with TRBJ1-4; the table's TRBD1 call for D was not verified on the DNA. TRBV21-1 is an annotated pseudogene. This CDR3 comprises 14 residues. CDR3 sequence reads: CASSSDRSGEKLFF. The CDR3 nucleotides are TGTGCCAGCAGCAGCGACAGGTCTGGTGAAAAACTGTTTTTT.

The chain carries TRBV18 and TRBJ2-2; D is possibly TRBD1 (5 bases). The V end was cut by 5 bases, the J end by 5 bases, with 12 bases between. CDR3 size: 14 residues. Germline CDR1 is KGHSH and CDR2 is LQKENI. CDR3 residues: CASSSSDSTGELFF. CDR3 bases: TGTGCCAGCTCATCTTCCGACAGTACCGGGGAGCTGTTTTTT.

The chain has TRBV6-2 or TRBV6-3 and TRBJ2-7; no reliable D call. Germline CDR1 and CDR2: MNHEY and SVGEGT. Trimming cost V 0 bases and J 2 bases, with 20 bases left between them. There are 18 residues in the CDR3. The DNA of the CDR3 is TGTGCCAGCAGTTACTCGACGGTAACAATCAATACCCCCTACGAGCAGTACTTC. This gives the protein CASSYSTVTINTPYEQYF.

CDR3 in amino acids: CASSYPSGLAGYEQYF. In DNA, the CDR3 is TGTGCCAGCAGTTACCCCTCCGGCCTAGCCGGTTACGAGCAGTACTTC. The chain recombines TRBV6-6 with TRBJ2-7; a possible D gene is TRBD2 (5 bases). Looked up from germline, CDR1 is MNHNY and CDR2 is SVGAGI (reference sequence). The CDR3 contains 16 residues. V lost 2 bases to trimming and J lost 4 bases, with 18 bases between them.

The J gene is TRBJ2-1, the V gene TRBV12-3 or TRBV12-4, with TRBD1 as a possible D gene (6 bases). The CDR3 consists of 12 residues. Trimming stripped 6 bases from V and 8 bases from J, with 11 bases between. The CDR3: CASSPQGHEQFF. Written as DNA, the CDR3 is TGTGCCAGCAGCCCCCAGGGGCATGAGCAGTTCTTC.

The gene calls are TRBV5-1 and TRBJ2-1; the match to TRBD2 covers 12 bases. Per germline, CDR1 SGHRS and CDR2 YFSETQ. This CDR3 is 15 amino acids long. J gave up 6 bases and V 0 bases, and 1 base lay outside the gene matches. Written as DNA, the CDR3 is TGCGCCAGCAGCTTGGGGGGACTAGCGGGCAATGAGCAGTTCTTC. Protein sequence: CASSLGGLAGNEQFF.

This clonotype occurred a few times. The chain recombines TRBV9 with TRBJ2-1; 11 bases align to TRBD2. CDR1 is SGDLS and CDR2 is YYNGEE in the germline V gene. V was clipped by 1 base and J by 6 bases; unmatched bases: 9. The CDR3 totals 17 residues. The CDR3: CASSVFGLAGFFNEQFF. The DNA for the CDR3 is TGTGCCAGCAGCGTATTTGGACTAGCGGGCTTTTTCAATGAGCAGTTCTTC.

This clonotype was observed many times. V is TRBV29-1 and J is TRBJ1-1, with 7 positions matching TRBD1. This CDR3 contains 13 residues. V lost 4 bases, J lost 0 bases, and 2 bases stayed unmatched. Germline CDR1 and CDR2: SQVTM and ANQGSEA. DNA of the CDR3: TGCAGCGTTGCGGGACAGATGAACACTGAAGCTTTCTTT. Translated: CSVAGQMNTEAFF.

The chain is built from TRBV7-6 and TRBJ2-1; TRBD2 aligns across 8 bases. The CDR3 extends over 15 amino acids. The trim removed 3 bases at V and 8 bases at J, leaving 9 bases unmatched. From germline, CDR1 is SGHVS and CDR2 FNYEAQ. The CDR3: CASSFTGTSDDEQFF. DNA for the CDR3: TGTGCCAGCAGCTTCACCGGGACTAGTGATGATGAGCAGTTCTTC.

This clonotype has only a few counts. V and J are TRBV4-1 and TRBJ1-2, with D uncertain. The CDR3 length is 13 residues. Trimming removed 4 bases from V and 6 bases from J, with 12 bases in between. CDR1 and CDR2 (germline): MGHRA, YSYEKL. DNA for the CDR3: TGCGCCAGCAGCCTTGAGCGCCTCGATGGCTACACCTTC. Its protein is CASSLERLDGYTF.

The V and J genes are TRBV12-3 or TRBV12-4 and TRBJ2-1, with D maybe TRBD2 (6 bases). The ends were cut back, 7 bases at V and 8 bases at J, with 21 bases in the middle. The CDR3 sequence is 15 residues long. CDR3 region: CASKEGSGPGDEQFF. In nucleotides, the CDR3 is TGTGCCAGCAAAGAGGGTAGCGGTCCCGGAGATGAGCAGTTCTTC.

The chain combines TRBV6-5 with TRBJ2-5; D gene unclear. The germline V gene has CDR1 MNHEY and CDR2 SVGAGI. There are 15 residues in the CDR3. V lost 0 bases and J lost 5, with 13 bases in between. The CDR3 loop is CASSYSKRPRETQYF. The CDR3, as DNA: TGTGCCAGCAGTTACTCGAAAAGGCCTCGGGAGACCCAGTACTTC.

The V and J genes are TRBV12-3 or TRBV12-4 and TRBJ2-1; 8 positions match TRBD2. Trimming took 0 bases from V and 2 from J; bases not matched to a gene: 3. The CDR3 consists of 16 residues. CDR3 residues: CASSLALAGTYNEQFF. CDR3 DNA sequence: TGTGCCAGCAGTTTAGCTTTAGCGGGGACCTACAATGAGCAGTTCTTC.